Here is one T cell receptor beta chain with its context. This specimen comes from a study of identical twins. Unique molecular identifiers were in the cDNA, with template-switch universal primer binding. TCRdb re-called the 5' RACE reads with MiXCR, one entry per CDR3 protein. Here the sample spans about 340,000 distinct CDR3 sequences, approximately 13% being singletons. Germline V lookup: CDR1 MDHEN, CDR2 SYDVKM. There are 15 residues in the CDR3. After removal of 2 bases from V and 6 bases from J, the junction contained 6 bases not matched to a gene. The sample was also linked to a second study, of yellow fever vaccine responses in identical twins. Turning to that study: Twins' vaccine T cell response reportedly gave the appearance of partial convergence and partial personalization.

This sequence joins TRBV28 and TRBJ2-1; 8 nucleotides match TRBD2. Sequencing was performed on CD8+ T cells sorted from blood. The TCR sequence derives from a woman in her late teens or twenties in good health. The CDR3 sequence: CASSLDREGANEQFF. CDR3 DNA: TGTGCCAGCAGTTTAGATCGGGAGGGTGCCAATGAGCAGTTCTTC. Combining the CDR3 with reference TRBV28 and TRBJ2-1 gives the whole variable domain DVKVTQSSRYLVKRTGEKVFLECVQDMDHENMFWYRQDPGLGLRLIYFSYDVKMKEKGDIPEGYSVSREKKERFSLILESASTNQTSMYLCASSLDREGANEQFFGPGTRLTVL.